The following is a TCR beta chain sequence with its context. The sample comes from a study of control samples from healthy donors and cancer patients. V gave up 4 bases and J gave up 2 bases, with 17 bases separating them. The CDR3 has 16 amino acids. Germline-derived CDR1 and CDR2 are SEHNR and FQNEAQ (reference sequence). Only in-frame clones appear in the TCRdb table, and some are missing; sequencing was by immunoSEQ multiplex PCR. Of approximately 120,000 clones listed, around 89% are singletons. The receptor was derived from a woman in her forties or fifties in good health. Sequencing was performed on blood. The chain carries TRBV7-9 and TRBJ2-5, with a tentative D call TRBD1 (5 bases). CDR3 bases: TGTGCCAGCAGCTCCCCAAGGGAACAGGTTCAAGAGACCCAGTACTTC. Translated, it gives CASSSPREQVQETQYF.